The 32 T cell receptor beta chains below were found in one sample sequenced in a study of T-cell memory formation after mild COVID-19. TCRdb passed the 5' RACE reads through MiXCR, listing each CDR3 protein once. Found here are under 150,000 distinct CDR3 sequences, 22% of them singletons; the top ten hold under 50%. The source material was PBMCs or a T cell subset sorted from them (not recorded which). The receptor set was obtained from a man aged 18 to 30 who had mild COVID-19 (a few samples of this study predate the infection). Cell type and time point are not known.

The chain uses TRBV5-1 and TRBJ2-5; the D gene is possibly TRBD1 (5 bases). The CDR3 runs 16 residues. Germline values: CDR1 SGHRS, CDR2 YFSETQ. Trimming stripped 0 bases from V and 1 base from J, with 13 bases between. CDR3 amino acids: CASSLADTTLQETQYF. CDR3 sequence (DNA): TGCGCCAGCAGCTTGGCGGACACGACCCTCCAAGAGACCCAGTACTTC.

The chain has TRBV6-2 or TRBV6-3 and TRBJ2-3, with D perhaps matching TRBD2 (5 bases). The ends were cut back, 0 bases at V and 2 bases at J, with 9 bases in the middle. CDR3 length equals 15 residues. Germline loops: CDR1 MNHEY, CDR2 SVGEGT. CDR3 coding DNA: TGTGCCAGCAGTTACTCCGGACTGACCACAGATACGCAGTATTTT. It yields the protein CASSYSGLTTDTQYF.

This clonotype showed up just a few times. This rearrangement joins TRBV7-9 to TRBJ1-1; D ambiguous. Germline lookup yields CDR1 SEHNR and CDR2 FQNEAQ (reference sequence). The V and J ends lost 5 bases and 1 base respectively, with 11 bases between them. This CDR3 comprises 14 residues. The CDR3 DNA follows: TGTGCCAGCAGCGCGACTCCTGAGAACACTGAAGCTTTCTTT. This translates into CASSATPENTEAFF. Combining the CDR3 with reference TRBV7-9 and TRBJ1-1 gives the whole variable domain DTGVSQNPRHKITKRGQNVTFRCDPISEHNRLYWYRQTLGQGPEFLTYFQNEAQLEKSRLLSDRFSAERPKGSFSTLEIQRTEQGDSAMYLCASSATPENTEAFFGQGTRLTVV.

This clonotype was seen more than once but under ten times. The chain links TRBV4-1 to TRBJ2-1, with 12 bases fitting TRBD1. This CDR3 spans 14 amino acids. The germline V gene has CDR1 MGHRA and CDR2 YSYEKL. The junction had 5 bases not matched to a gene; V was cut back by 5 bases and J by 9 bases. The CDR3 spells CASSEGTGGFEQFF. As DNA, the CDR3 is TGCGCCAGCAGCGAAGGGACAGGGGGCTTTGAGCAGTTCTTC.

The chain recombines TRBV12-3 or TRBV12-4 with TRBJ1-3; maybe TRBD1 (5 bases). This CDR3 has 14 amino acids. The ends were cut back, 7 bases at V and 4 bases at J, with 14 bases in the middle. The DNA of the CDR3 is TGTGCCAGCACCTCGGGGCTTGGGGGAAACACCATATATTTT. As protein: CASTSGLGGNTIYF.

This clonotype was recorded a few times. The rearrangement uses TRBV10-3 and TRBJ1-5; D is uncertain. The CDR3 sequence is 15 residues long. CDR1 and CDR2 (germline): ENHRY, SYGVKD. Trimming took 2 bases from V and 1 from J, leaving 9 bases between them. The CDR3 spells CAISEERLSNQPQHF. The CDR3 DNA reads TGTGCCATCAGTGAGGAACGACTAAGCAATCAGCCCCAGCATTTT.

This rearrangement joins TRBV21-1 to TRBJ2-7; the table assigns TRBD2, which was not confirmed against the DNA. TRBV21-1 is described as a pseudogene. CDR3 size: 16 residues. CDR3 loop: CASSKSFKASNCEQYV. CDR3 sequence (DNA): TGTGCCAGCAGCAAATCTTTTAAGGCTAGCAACTGCGAGCAGTACGTC.

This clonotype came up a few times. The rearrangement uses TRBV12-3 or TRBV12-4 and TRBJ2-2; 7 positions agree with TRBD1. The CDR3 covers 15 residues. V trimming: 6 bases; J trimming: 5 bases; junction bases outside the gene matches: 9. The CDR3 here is CASSRGSEVTGELFF. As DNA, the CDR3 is TGTGCCAGCAGCAGGGGGTCCGAGGTTACCGGGGAGCTGTTTTTT.

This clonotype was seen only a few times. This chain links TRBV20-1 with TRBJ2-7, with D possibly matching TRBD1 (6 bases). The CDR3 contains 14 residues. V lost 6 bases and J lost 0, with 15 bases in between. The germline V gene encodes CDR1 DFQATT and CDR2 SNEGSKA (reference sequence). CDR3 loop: CSAERQESSYEQYV. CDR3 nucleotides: TGCAGTGCAGAGAGACAGGAGAGCTCCTACGAGCAGTACGTC.

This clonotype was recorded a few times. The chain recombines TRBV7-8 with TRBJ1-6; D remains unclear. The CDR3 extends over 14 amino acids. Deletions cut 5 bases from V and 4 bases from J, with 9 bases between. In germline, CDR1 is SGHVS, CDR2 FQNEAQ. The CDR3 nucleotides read TGTGCCAGCAGCCCCCGGGGTTATAATTCACCCCTCCACTTT. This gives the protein CASSPRGYNSPLHF.

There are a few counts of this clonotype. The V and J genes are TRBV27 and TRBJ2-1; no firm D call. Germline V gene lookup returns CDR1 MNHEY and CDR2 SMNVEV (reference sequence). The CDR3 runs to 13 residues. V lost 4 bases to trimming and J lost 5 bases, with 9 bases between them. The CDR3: CASSWSQNNEQFF. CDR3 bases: TGTGCCAGCAGTTGGTCACAGAACAATGAGCAGTTCTTC.

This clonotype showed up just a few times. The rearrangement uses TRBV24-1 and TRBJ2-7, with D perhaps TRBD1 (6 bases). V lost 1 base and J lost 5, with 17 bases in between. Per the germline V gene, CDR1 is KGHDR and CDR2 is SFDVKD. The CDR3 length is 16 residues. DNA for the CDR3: TGTGCCACCAGTGATTTCGTGGGACAATCTCCCCACGAGCAGTACGTC. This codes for CATSDFVGQSPHEQYV.

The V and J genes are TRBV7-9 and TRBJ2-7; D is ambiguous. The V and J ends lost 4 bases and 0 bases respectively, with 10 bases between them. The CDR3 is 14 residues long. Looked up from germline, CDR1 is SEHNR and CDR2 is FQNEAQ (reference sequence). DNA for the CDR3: TGTGCCAGCAGCTCGTTCAAGAACTCCTACGAGCAGTACTTC. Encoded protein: CASSSFKNSYEQYF. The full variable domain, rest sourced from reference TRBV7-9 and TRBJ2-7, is DTGVSQNPRHKITKRGQNVTFRCDPISEHNRLYWYRQTLGQGPEFLTYFQNEAQLEKSRLLSDRFSAERPKGSFSTLEIQRTEQGDSAMYLCASSSFKNSYEQYFGPGTRLTVT.

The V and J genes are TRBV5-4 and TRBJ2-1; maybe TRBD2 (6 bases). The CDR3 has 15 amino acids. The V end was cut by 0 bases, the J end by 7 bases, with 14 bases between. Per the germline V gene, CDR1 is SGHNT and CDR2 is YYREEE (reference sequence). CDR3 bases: TGTGCCAGCAGCTTGGGGCGGGGCGCCGGAAATGAGCAGTTCTTC. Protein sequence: CASSLGRGAGNEQFF.

The CDR3 coding sequence is TGTGCCAGCAGCTTAGGAGCAGCAACTAATGAAAAACTGTTTTTT. Translating it yields CASSLGAATNEKLFF. The chain links TRBV7-2 to TRBJ1-4; D is ambiguous. Germline CDR1 SGHTA, CDR2 FQGNSA. This CDR3 has 15 amino acids. V was clipped by 1 base and J by 0 bases, with 6 bases between them.

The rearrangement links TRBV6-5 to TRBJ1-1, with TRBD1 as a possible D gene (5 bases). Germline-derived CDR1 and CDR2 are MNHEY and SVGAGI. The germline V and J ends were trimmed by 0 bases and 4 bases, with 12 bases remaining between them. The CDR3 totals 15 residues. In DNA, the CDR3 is TGTGCCAGCAGTTACTCGCGAGGGGTAGTCACTGAAGCTTTCTTT. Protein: CASSYSRGVVTEAFF.

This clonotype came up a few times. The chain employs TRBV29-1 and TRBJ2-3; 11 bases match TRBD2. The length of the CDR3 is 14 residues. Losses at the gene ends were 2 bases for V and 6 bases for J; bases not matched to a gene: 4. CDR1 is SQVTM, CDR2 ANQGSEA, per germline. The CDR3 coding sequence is TGCAGCGTTGAACTAGCGGGGGGATCGGATACGCAGTATTTT. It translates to CSVELAGGSDTQYF.

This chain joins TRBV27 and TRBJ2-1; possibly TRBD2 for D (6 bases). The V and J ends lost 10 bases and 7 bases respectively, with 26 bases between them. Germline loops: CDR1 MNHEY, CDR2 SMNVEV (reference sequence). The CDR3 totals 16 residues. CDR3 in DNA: TGTGCCACCCGGGAAATCGGGACTCCCGTTTCGAATGAGCAGTTCTTC. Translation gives CATREIGTPVSNEQFF.

The CDR3 reads CASSLVGTGIYEQYF. The CDR3 nucleotides read TGTGCCAGCAGCTTAGTCGGGACAGGTATATACGAGCAGTACTTC. V is TRBV7-2 and J is TRBJ2-7; TRBD1 agrees at 8 bases. Germline V gives CDR1 SGHTA, CDR2 FQGNSA. This CDR3 has 15 amino acids. V lost 1 base, J lost 4 bases, and 6 bases stayed unmatched.

The CDR3 region has the DNA TGTGCCAGCAGTCGGACCGGGCAAGAGACCCAGTACTTC. Translated: CASSRTGQETQYF. The genes are TRBV6-5 and TRBJ2-5, with D unclear. Trimming left V 5 bases short and J 2 bases short, with 9 bases between. Germline CDR1 MNHEY, CDR2 SVGAGI. CDR3 length: 13 residues.

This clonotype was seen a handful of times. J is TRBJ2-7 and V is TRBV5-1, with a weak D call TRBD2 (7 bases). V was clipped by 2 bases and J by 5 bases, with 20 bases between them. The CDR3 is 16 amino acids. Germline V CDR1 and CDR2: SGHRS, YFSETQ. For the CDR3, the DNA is TGCGCCAGCAGCTTTTCTTTCGGGGGGCGAAGCCACGAGCAGTACGTC. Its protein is CASSFSFGGRSHEQYV.

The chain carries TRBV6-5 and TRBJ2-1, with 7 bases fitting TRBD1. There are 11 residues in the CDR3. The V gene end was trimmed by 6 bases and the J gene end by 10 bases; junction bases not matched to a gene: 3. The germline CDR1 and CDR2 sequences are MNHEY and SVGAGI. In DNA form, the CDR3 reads TGTGCCAGCAGACACAGGGGCGAGCAGTTCTTC. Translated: CASRHRGEQFF.

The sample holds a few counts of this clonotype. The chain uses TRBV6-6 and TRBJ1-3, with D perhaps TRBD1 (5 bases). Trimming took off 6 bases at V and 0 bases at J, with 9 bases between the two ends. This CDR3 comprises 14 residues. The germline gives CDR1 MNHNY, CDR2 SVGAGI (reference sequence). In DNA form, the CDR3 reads TGTGCCAGCAGGGGGGGGAGCTCTGGAAACACCATATATTTT. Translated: CASRGGSSGNTIYF.

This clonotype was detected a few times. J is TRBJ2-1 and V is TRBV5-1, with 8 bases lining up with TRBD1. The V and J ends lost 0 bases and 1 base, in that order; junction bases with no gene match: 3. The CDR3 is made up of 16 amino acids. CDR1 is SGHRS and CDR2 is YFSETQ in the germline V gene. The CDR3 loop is CASSLGGQVSYNEQFF. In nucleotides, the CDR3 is TGCGCCAGCAGCTTGGGGGGACAGGTATCCTACAATGAGCAGTTCTTC. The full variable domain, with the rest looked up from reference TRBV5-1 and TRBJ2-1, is KAGVTQTPRYLIKTRGQQVTLSCSPISGHRSVSWYQQTPGQGLQFLFEYFSETQRNKGNFPGRFSGRQFSNSRSEMNVSTLELGDSALYLCASSLGGQVSYNEQFFGPGTRLTVL.

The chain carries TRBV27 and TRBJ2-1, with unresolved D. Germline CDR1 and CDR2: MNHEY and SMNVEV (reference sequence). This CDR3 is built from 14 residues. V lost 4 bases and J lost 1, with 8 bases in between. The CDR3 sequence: CASSSGASYNEQFF. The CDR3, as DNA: TGTGCCAGCAGTTCCGGAGCTTCCTACAATGAGCAGTTCTTC.

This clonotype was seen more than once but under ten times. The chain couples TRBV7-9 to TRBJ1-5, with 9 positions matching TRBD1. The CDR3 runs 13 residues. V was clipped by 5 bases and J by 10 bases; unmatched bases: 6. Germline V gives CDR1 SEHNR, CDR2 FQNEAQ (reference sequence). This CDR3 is CASSHSDRGPQHF. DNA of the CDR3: TGTGCCAGCAGCCACTCGGACAGGGGACCCCAGCATTTT.

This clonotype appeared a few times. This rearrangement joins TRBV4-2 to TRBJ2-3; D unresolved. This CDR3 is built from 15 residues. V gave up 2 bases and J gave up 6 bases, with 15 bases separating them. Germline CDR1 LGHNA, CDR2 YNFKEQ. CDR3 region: CASSQPGPLEDTQYF. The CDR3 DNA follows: TGTGCCAGCAGCCAACCTGGACCCTTAGAGGATACGCAGTATTTT.

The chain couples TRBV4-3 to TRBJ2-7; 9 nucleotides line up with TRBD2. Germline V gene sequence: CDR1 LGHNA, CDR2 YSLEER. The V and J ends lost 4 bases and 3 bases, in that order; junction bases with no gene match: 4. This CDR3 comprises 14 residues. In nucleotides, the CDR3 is TGCGCCAGCAGCCCGGGCGGGGGGGACTACGAGCAGTACTTC. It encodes CASSPGGGDYEQYF.

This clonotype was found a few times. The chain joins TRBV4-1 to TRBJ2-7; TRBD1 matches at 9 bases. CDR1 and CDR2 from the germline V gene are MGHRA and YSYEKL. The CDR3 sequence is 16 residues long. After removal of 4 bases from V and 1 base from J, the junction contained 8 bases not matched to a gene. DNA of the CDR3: TGCGCCAGCAGCCCCGAAGCCGGGACAGGGTCCTACGAGCAGTACGTC. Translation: CASSPEAGTGSYEQYV.

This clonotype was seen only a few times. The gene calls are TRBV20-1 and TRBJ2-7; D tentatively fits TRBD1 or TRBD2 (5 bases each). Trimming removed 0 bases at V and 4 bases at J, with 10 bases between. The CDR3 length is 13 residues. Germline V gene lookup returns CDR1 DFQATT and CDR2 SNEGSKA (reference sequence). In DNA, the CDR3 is TGCAGTGCTAGAGATCGGGGCGGATACGAGCAGTACGTC. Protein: CSARDRGGYEQYV.

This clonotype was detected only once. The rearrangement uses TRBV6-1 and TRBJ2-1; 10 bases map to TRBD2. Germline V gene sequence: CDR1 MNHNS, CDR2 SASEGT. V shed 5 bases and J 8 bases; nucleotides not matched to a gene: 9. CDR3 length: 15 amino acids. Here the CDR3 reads CASSPTSGALDEQFF. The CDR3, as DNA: TGTGCCAGCAGTCCAACTAGCGGGGCCTTAGATGAGCAGTTCTTC.

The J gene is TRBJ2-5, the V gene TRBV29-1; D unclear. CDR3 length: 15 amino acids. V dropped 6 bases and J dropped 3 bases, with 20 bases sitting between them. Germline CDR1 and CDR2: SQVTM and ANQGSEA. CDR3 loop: CSVVPRVGLEETQYF. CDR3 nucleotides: TGCAGCGTCGTGCCTAGGGTCGGTTTGGAAGAGACCCAGTACTTC. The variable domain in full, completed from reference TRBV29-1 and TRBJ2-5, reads SAVISQKPSRDICQRGTSLTIQCQVDSQVTMMFWYRQQPGQSLTLIATANQGSEATYESGFVIDKFPISRPNLTFSTLTVSNMSPEDSSIYLCSVVPRVGLEETQYFGPGTRLLVL.